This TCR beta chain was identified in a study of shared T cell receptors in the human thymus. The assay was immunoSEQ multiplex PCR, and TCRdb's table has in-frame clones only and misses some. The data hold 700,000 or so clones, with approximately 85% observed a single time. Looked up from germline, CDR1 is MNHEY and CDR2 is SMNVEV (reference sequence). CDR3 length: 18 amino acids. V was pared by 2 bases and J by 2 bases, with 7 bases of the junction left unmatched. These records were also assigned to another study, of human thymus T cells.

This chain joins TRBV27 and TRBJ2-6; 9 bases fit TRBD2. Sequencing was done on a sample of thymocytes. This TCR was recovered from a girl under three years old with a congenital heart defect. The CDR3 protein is CASSLRGGGAAGANVLTF. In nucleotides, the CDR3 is TGTGCCAGCAGTTTACGTGGCGGGGGGGCCGCTGGGGCCAACGTCCTGACTTTC.